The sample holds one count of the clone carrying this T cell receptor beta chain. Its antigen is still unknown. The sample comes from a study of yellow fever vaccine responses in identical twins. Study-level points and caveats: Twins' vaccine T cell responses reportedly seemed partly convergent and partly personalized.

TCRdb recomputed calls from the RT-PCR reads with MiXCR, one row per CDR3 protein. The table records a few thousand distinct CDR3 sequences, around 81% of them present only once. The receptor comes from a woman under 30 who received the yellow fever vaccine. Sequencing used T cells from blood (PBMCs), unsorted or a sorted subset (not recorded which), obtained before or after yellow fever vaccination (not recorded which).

In DNA form, the CDR3 reads TGTGCCAGCAGTTTTTCGGGAAATCAGCCCCAGCATTTT. Encoded protein: CASSFSGNQPQHF. The chain joins TRBV12-3 or TRBV12-4 to TRBJ1-5; D unclear. CDR3 length: 13 residues. Trimming left V 3 bases short and J 4 bases short, with 7 bases between.